This T cell receptor beta chain is from a study of T cells in Graves' hyperthyroidism and ophthalmopathy. Study-level points and caveats: Ophthalmopathy was separated from stable hyperthyroidism by a 13 V-J model. Most thyroid clonotypes that were expanded above 0.001 also turned up in blood.

Regarding this clonotype: The antigen is not known. A read error may be the cause here, since a much bigger clone is one base away.

Germline CDR1 reads SNHLY; CDR2 reads FYNNEI. This CDR3 has 13 amino acids. Those patients with uncontrolled infection, other autoimmune disease, pregnancy or lactation were excluded. RNA transcripts were the template for amplifying TCR beta CDR3 regions. Researchers ran a first-round RT-PCR on the TCR CDR3 using the HTBI primer set. TCRdb redid the calling of the multiplex PCR reads with MiXCR, one entry per CDR3 protein. The sample shows 600,000 to 650,000 distinct CDR3 sequences, 15% to 20% of them seen only once. The V gene is TRBV2, the J gene TRBJ1-1; D gene ambiguous. The TCR comes from a woman aged 25 to 39 with Graves' hyperthyroidism. Sequencing used blood. This CDR3 is CAGSEQSNTEAFF. The CDR3 coding sequence is TGTGCCGGCAGTGAACAGTCGAACACTGAAGCTTTCTTT. The full variable domain, rest sourced from reference TRBV2 and TRBJ1-1, is EPEVTQTPSHQVTQMGQEVILRCVPISNHLYFYWYRQILGQKVEFLVSFYNNEISEKSEIFDDQFSVERPDGSNFTLKIRSTKLEDSAMYFCAGSEQSNTEAFFGQGTRLTVV.